This entry is about one T cell receptor beta chain. Its antigen remains unidentified. The data are from a study of cytomegalovirus exposure and HLA in healthy donors. Study background: One earlier analysis, a look at 180 million or so T cells, found some 110 million unique TCR beta sequences. General study results and limits: Among immune exposure information, only CMV serostatus was available.

The CDR3 loop spans 16 amino acids. The V segment lost 4 bases and the J segment 4 bases; nucleotides outside the gene matches: 10. The germline gives CDR1 SGHNT, CDR2 YYREEE (reference sequence). PCR was performed using 60 Vbeta and 13 Jbeta primers. Method: immunoSEQ multiplex PCR; TCRdb's copy keeps in-frame clones and lacks some. The sample records approximately 100,000 clones, about 78% being singletons. The source of this sequence is a woman aged 35 to 49 in good health and CMV-seropositive. The V and J genes are TRBV5-4 and TRBJ2-1; 8 positions match TRBD2. The sample comprised PBMCs. The CDR3 nucleotides read TGTGCCAGCAGCACCGGGACTAGGGGGGTTTACAATGAGCAGTTCTTC. Translating gives CASSTGTRGVYNEQFF.